This is a list of T cell receptor beta chains from one sample in a study of blood T cell repertoires in COVID-19. Assay: immunoSEQ multiplex PCR; the TCRdb copy retains only in-frame clones and omits some. In the table there are around 100,000 clones, 65% to 85% of which are singletons. Material: peripheral blood. Source of these receptors: a woman in her 70s with acute or convalescent COVID-19. The CDR3 runs from the conserved cysteine through the conserved F or W. D genes are given only for firm matches. Clone size is stated in some rows and not others, as once, few, many or a class when expanded.

V: TRBV6-6; D: TRBD2; J: TRBJ2-5; size: NA; CDR3: CASSYSLAGKETQYF; DNA: TGTGCCAGCAGTTACTCCCTAGCGGGAAAAGAGACCCAGTACTTC
V: TRBV11-3; D: TRBD1; J: TRBJ2-3; size: once; CDR3: CASSAQGGTDTQYF; DNA: TGTGCCAGCAGCGCGCAGGGGGGCACAGATACGCAGTATTTT
V: TRBV6-5; D: TRBD1; J: TRBJ1-5; size: NA; CDR3: CASSYRQGNQPQHF; DNA: TGTGCCAGCAGTTACCGACAGGGGAATCAGCCCCAGCATTTT
V: TRBV11-2; D: NA; J: TRBJ2-5; size: NA; CDR3: CASSTPEKETQYF; DNA: TGTGCCAGCAGCACACCGGAGAAAGAGACCCAGTACTTC
V: TRBV6-5; D: NA; J: TRBJ1-3; size: NA; CDR3: CASSYSRSGNTIYF; DNA: TGTGCCAGCAGTTACTCTCGTTCTGGAAACACCATATATTTT
V: TRBV6-5; D: TRBD1; J: TRBJ1-6; size: NA; CDR3: CASRRGGTGDSPLHF; DNA: TGTGCCAGCAGACGGGGGGGGACAGGGGATTCACCCCTCCACTTT
V: TRBV4-2; D: NA; J: TRBJ1-3; size: NA; CDR3: CASSQTLGSSGNTIYF; DNA: TGTGCCAGCAGCCAGACCCTAGGTAGCTCTGGAAACACCATATATTTT
V: TRBV28; D: TRBD1; J: TRBJ2-3; size: NA; CDR3: CASSPTGGDTQYF; DNA: TGTGCCAGCAGTCCCACAGGGGGAGATACGCAGTATTTT
V: TRBV3-1/TRBV3-2; D: TRBD2; J: TRBJ2-7; size: NA; CDR3: CASSQGRGSSYEQYF; DNA: TGTGCCAGCAGCCAAGGGCGGGGGAGCTCCTACGAGCAGTACTTC
V: TRBV12-3/TRBV12-4; D: NA; J: TRBJ2-7; size: NA; CDR3: CASSLLRYEQYF; DNA: TGTGCCAGCAGTCTTTTGCGCTACGAGCAGTACTTC
V: TRBV19; D: NA; J: TRBJ1-5; size: NA; CDR3: CASSISTDYSNQPQHF; DNA: TGTGCCAGTAGTATTAGTACAGATTATAGCAATCAGCCCCAGCATTTT
V: TRBV19; D: NA; J: TRBJ1-1; size: NA; CDR3: CASSISTVEAFF; DNA: TGTGCCAGTAGTATCTCGACAGTAGAAGCTTTCTTT
V: TRBV28; D: NA; J: TRBJ2-1; size: NA; CDR3: CASGYRQFSYNEQFF; DNA: TGTGCCAGCGGCTACAGACAATTCTCCTACAATGAGCAGTTCTTC
V: TRBV19; D: NA; J: TRBJ2-7; size: NA; CDR3: CASSKDREGSYEQYF; DNA: TGTGCCAGTAGTAAGGACAGGGAGGGAAGCTACGAGCAGTACTTC
V: TRBV9; D: NA; J: TRBJ1-3; size: few; CDR3: CASSAGGSGNTIYF; DNA: TGTGCCAGCAGCGCCGGGGGCTCTGGAAACACCATATATTTT
V: TRBV11-2; D: TRBD1; J: TRBJ2-3; size: NA; CDR3: CASSPGGGEADTQYF; DNA: TGTGCCAGCAGCCCAGGGGGCGGGGAAGCAGATACGCAGTATTTT
V: TRBV10-1; D: NA; J: TRBJ2-3; size: once; CDR3: CASSGTQGTDTQYF; DNA: TGCGCCAGCAGCGGGACACAGGGAACAGATACGCAGTATTTT
V: TRBV7-3; D: TRBD2; J: TRBJ2-3; size: NA; CDR3: CASSGQRGSTDTQYF; DNA: TGTGCCAGCAGCGGACAGCGGGGGAGCACAGATACGCAGTATTTT
V: TRBV3-1/TRBV3-2; D: TRBD1; J: TRBJ2-5; size: NA; CDR3: CASSQARTGGTQYF; DNA: TGTGCCAGCAGCCAAGCGAGGACAGGGGGGACCCAGTACTTC
V: TRBV7-9; D: TRBD1; J: TRBJ1-5; size: NA; CDR3: CASSLGTGDEPQHF; DNA: TGTGCCAGCAGCTTGGGGACAGGGGATGAGCCCCAGCATTTT
V: TRBV10-3; D: TRBD2; J: TRBJ2-5; size: NA; CDR3: CAISGLRGGAETQYF; DNA: TGTGCCATCAGTGGTTTGCGGGGGGGCGCGGAGACCCAGTACTTC
V: TRBV30; D: NA; J: TRBJ2-7; size: NA; CDR3: CAWAPGTYEQYF; DNA: TGTGCCTGGGCCCCCGGGACCTACGAGCAGTACTTC
V: TRBV7-3; D: TRBD2; J: TRBJ2-1; size: NA; CDR3: CASSLTQAGSYNEQFF; DNA: TGTGCCAGCAGCTTAACGCAAGCGGGGTCGTACAATGAGCAGTTCTTC
V: TRBV6-5; D: TRBD1; J: TRBJ1-5; size: few; CDR3: CASSSTGDSNQPQHF; DNA: TGTGCCAGCAGTTCGACAGGGGATAGCAATCAGCCCCAGCATTTT
V: TRBV19; D: TRBD2; J: TRBJ2-2; size: NA; CDR3: CASSIVSGSMTGELFF; DNA: TGTGCCAGTAGTATAGTTAGCGGGAGTATGACCGGGGAGCTGTTTTTT
V: TRBV25-1; D: TRBD2; J: TRBJ2-1; size: NA; CDR3: CASTKAGYEQFF; DNA: TGTGCCAGCACCAAAGCGGGGTATGAGCAGTTCTTC
V: TRBV28; D: TRBD1; J: TRBJ1-3; size: NA; CDR3: CASSPRQGSGVGTIYF; DNA: TGTGCCAGCAGTCCCCGACAGGGCTCGGGAGTAGGCACCATATATTTT
V: TRBV7-9; D: TRBD2; J: TRBJ2-2; size: once; CDR3: CASSHEGLAGVTGELFF; DNA: TGTGCCAGCAGCCACGAGGGACTAGCGGGAGTCACCGGGGAGCTGTTTTTT
V: TRBV21-1; D: NA; J: TRBJ1-1; size: once; CDR3: CASKRAGVSNTEAFF; DNA: TGTGCCAGCAAGAGGGCAGGGGTATCGAACACTGAAGCTTTCTTT
V: TRBV6-2/TRBV6-3; D: NA; J: TRBJ2-1; size: NA; CDR3: CASSRSSSRNEQFF; DNA: TGTGCCAGCAGTCGGTCTTCCAGCAGGAATGAGCAGTTCTTC
V: TRBV27; D: NA; J: TRBJ2-7; size: NA; CDR3: CASSFDSLGSYEQYF; DNA: TGTGCCAGCAGTTTCGACAGTTTGGGCTCCTACGAGCAGTACTTC
V: TRBV10-3; D: TRBD1; J: TRBJ2-3; size: NA; CDR3: CAISASGTASPDTQYF; DNA: TGTGCCATCAGTGCTTCCGGGACAGCCTCCCCAGATACGCAGTATTTT
V: TRBV6-6; D: NA; J: TRBJ1-4; size: NA; CDR3: CASSYEVREKLFF; DNA: TGTGCCAGCAGTTACGAGGTTCGGGAAAAACTGTTTTTT
V: TRBV29-1; D: NA; J: TRBJ2-5; size: NA; CDR3: CSVGSRAGETQYF; DNA: TGCAGCGTTGGTAGCAGGGCAGGAGAGACCCAGTACTTC
V: TRBV30; D: TRBD2; J: TRBJ2-5; size: few; CDR3: CAVSGRGGGRETQYF; DNA: TGTGCCGTTTCGGGGAGGGGAGGAGGGCGGGAGACCCAGTACTTC
V: TRBV4-2; D: NA; J: TRBJ2-6; size: NA; CDR3: CASSPLQSSGANVLTF; DNA: TGTGCCAGCAGCCCCCTACAGAGCTCTGGGGCCAACGTCCTGACTTTC
V: TRBV19; D: TRBD1; J: TRBJ1-4; size: NA; CDR3: CASTGQGKGGDEKLFF; DNA: TGTGCCAGTACGGGACAGGGGAAAGGCGGTGATGAAAAACTGTTTTTT
V: TRBV5-1; D: NA; J: TRBJ2-5; size: NA; CDR3: CASSLGTVKETQYF; DNA: TGCGCCAGCAGCTTGGGGACAGTTAAAGAGACCCAGTACTTC
V: TRBV9; D: TRBD2; J: TRBJ2-1; size: NA; CDR3: CASSPLGLAGVSNEQFF; DNA: TGTGCCAGCAGCCCATTGGGACTAGCGGGAGTTTCGAATGAGCAGTTCTTC
V: TRBV5-4; D: NA; J: TRBJ2-5; size: NA; CDR3: CASTGERQETQYF; DNA: TGTGCCAGCACCGGGGAACGTCAAGAGACCCAGTACTTC
V: TRBV6-5; D: TRBD1; J: TRBJ1-4; size: NA; CDR3: CASSKQGGSEKLFF; DNA: TGTGCCAGCAGTAAACAGGGGGGGTCCGAAAAACTGTTTTTT
V: TRBV5-6; D: TRBD1; J: TRBJ2-7; size: NA; CDR3: CASSLGDRPSYEQYF; DNA: TGTGCCAGCAGCTTGGGGGACAGGCCTTCCTACGAGCAGTACTTC
V: TRBV5-1; D: NA; J: TRBJ2-2; size: NA; CDR3: CASSLAGQTGELFF; DNA: TGCGCCAGCAGCTTAGCAGGGCAGACCGGGGAGCTGTTTTTT
V: TRBV10-3; D: TRBD1; J: TRBJ2-3; size: NA; CDR3: CAIRGDRGGTDTQYF; DNA: TGTGCCATCAGGGGGGACAGGGGAGGTACAGATACGCAGTATTTT
V: TRBV19; D: NA; J: TRBJ1-4; size: few; CDR3: CASSMAVLNEKLFF; DNA: TGTGCCAGTAGTATGGCGGTCCTTAATGAAAAACTGTTTTTT
V: TRBV19; D: NA; J: TRBJ1-5; size: NA; CDR3: CASKDSPGQPQHF; DNA: TGTGCCAGTAAGGACAGCCCAGGGCAGCCCCAGCATTTT
V: TRBV7-9; D: TRBD1; J: TRBJ1-3; size: once; CDR3: CASSPGTGGRTEGNTIYF; DNA: TGTGCCAGCAGCCCCGGGACAGGGGGAAGAACTGAAGGAAACACCATATATTTT
V: TRBV19; D: TRBD1; J: TRBJ1-5; size: NA; CDR3: CASSPPGGNQPQHF; DNA: TGTGCCAGTAGTCCGCCAGGGGGAAATCAGCCCCAGCATTTT
V: TRBV9; D: NA; J: TRBJ2-5; size: NA; CDR3: CASSVGASAQETQYF; DNA: TGTGCCAGCAGCGTAGGGGCTAGCGCCCAAGAGACCCAGTACTTC
V: TRBV19; D: TRBD2; J: TRBJ2-5; size: NA; CDR3: CASSIDMAGGRKTQYF; DNA: TGTGCCAGTAGTATAGATATGGCGGGGGGGCGGAAGACCCAGTACTTC
V: TRBV7-3; D: NA; J: TRBJ1-2; size: once; CDR3: CASSADGRSANYGYTF; DNA: TGTGCCAGCAGCGCCGACGGGAGATCCGCTAACTATGGCTACACCTTC
V: TRBV6-5; D: NA; J: TRBJ2-7; size: few; CDR3: CASSSGSGQYEQYF; DNA: TGTGCCAGCAGCTCAGGGTCAGGACAATACGAGCAGTACTTC
V: TRBV19; D: TRBD1; J: TRBJ2-3; size: NA; CDR3: CASSEGQGADTQYF; DNA: TGTGCCAGTAGTGAGGGACAGGGTGCAGATACGCAGTATTTT
V: TRBV10-3; D: TRBD1; J: TRBJ2-7; size: NA; CDR3: CAIGGQAYEQYF; DNA: TGTGCCATCGGGGGACAGGCCTACGAGCAGTACTTC
V: TRBV12-2; D: NA; J: TRBJ2-3; size: NA; CDR3: CASRSGRGRDTQYF; DNA: TGTGCAAGTCGCTCCGGCCGCGGGAGAGATACGCAGTATTTT